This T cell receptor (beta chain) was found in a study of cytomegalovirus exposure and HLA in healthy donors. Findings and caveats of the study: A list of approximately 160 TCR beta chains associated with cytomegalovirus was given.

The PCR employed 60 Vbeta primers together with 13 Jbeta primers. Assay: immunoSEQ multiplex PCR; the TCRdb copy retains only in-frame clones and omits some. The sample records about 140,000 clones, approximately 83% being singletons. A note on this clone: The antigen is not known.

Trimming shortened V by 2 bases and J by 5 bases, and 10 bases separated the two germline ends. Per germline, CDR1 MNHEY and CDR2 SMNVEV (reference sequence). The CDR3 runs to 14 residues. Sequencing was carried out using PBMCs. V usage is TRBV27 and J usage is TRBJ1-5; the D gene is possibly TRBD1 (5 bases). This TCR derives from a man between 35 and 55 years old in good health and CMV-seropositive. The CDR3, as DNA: TGTGCCAGCAGTTTAGGGGGGACCTATCAGCCCCAGCATTTT. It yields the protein CASSLGGTYQPQHF.